These 19 T cell receptor beta chains share one sample of origin, sequenced in a study of identical twins. From the 5' RACE reads, TCRdb called clonotypes with MiXCR, one entry per CDR3 protein. The repertoire includes around 500,000 distinct CDR3 sequences, 14% of them detected once, and about 0.54% sits in the top ten. This sample was shared with a second study, whose subject was yellow fever vaccine responses in identical twins.

Material: CD4+ T cells sorted from blood. The receptors originated from a woman in her late teens or twenties in good health.

The chain combines TRBV6-5 with TRBJ2-5; D call uncertain. The germline V gene has CDR1 MNHEY and CDR2 SVGAGI. V lost 5 bases to trimming and J lost 5 bases, with 15 bases between them. This CDR3 region has 14 residues. CDR3 sequence: CASSTRQGWETQYF. The CDR3 DNA sequence: TGTGCCAGCAGTACCCGACAAGGTTGGGAGACCCAGTACTTC.

This clonotype was detected many times. The chain is built from TRBV24-1 and TRBJ2-3; a possible D gene is TRBD2 (6 bases). Germline V gene data show CDR1 as KGHDR and CDR2 as SFDVKD. The V gene lost 4 bases and the J gene lost 0 bases, with 13 bases spanning the gap. This CDR3 spans 16 amino acids. CDR3 bases: TGTGCCACCAGTGAAGGCAGGGACTTAAGCACAGATACGCAGTATTTT. It codes for CATSEGRDLSTDTQYF.

Ten or more counts support this clonotype. V and J are TRBV5-1 and TRBJ2-1; tentative D call: TRBD2 (6 bases). The CDR3 loop spans 16 amino acids. Trimming took 4 bases from V and 0 from J, leaving 14 bases between them. Germline CDR1 and CDR2: SGHRS and YFSETQ. The CDR3 spells CASSLGGSGSYNEQFF. CDR3 bases: TGCGCCAGCAGCCTGGGAGGCTCCGGCTCCTACAATGAGCAGTTCTTC.

The chain is built from TRBV12-3 or TRBV12-4 and TRBJ2-3; TRBD2 matches at 12 bases. Trimming removed 5 bases from V and 1 base from J; junction bases left unmatched: 4. CDR3 length equals 16 residues. The CDR3 protein is CASSERLAGGTDTQYF. Written as DNA, the CDR3 is TGTGCCAGCAGTGAAAGACTAGCGGGGGGCACAGATACGCAGTATTTT.

This clonotype has a handful of counts. V is TRBV20-1 and J is TRBJ1-4; no firm D call. The germline V and J ends were trimmed by 3 bases and 7 bases, with 15 bases remaining between them. The CDR3 has 14 amino acids. Germline CDR1 is DFQATT and CDR2 is SNEGSKA (reference sequence). The CDR3 DNA reads as TGCAGTGCTAGCTCGGGGTTCTCGGCTGAAAAACTGTTTTTT. Translated: CSASSGFSAEKLFF.

The CDR3 spells CASSSKFGGGSEQYF. The CDR3 DNA is TGTGCCAGCAGCTCAAAATTTGGGGGAGGGAGCGAGCAGTACTTC. The chain recombines TRBV7-2 with TRBJ2-7; 7 bases fit TRBD2. The V segment lost 4 bases and the J segment 6 bases; nucleotides outside the gene matches: 12. The CDR3 runs 15 residues. CDR1 is SGHTA, CDR2 FQGNSA, per germline. Variable domain in full (rest from reference TRBV7-2 and TRBJ2-7): GAGVSQSPSNKVTEKGKDVELRCDPISGHTALYWYRQSLGQGLEFLIYFQGNSAPDKSGLPSDRFSAERTGGSVSTLTIQRTQQEDSAVYLCASSSKFGGGSEQYFGPGTRLTVT.

The rearrangement links TRBV19 to TRBJ2-7; unclear D gene. Germline V CDR1 and CDR2: LNHDA, SQIVND (reference sequence). V was pared by 8 bases and J by 1 base, with 12 bases between. This CDR3 is built from 13 residues. CDR3: CASQRRSSYEQYF. The CDR3 DNA reads TGTGCCAGTCAGAGGCGGTCTTCCTACGAGCAGTACTTC.

The chain couples TRBV11-2 to TRBJ2-7, with 10 bases lining up with TRBD1. The trim removed 0 bases at V and 3 bases at J, leaving 5 bases unmatched. This CDR3 is 16 amino acids long. Germline V gene data show CDR1 as SGHAT and CDR2 as FQNNGV. CDR3 amino acids: CASSLEGTGVFYEQYF. In nucleotides, the CDR3 is TGTGCCAGCAGCTTAGAAGGGACAGGGGTATTCTACGAGCAGTACTTC.

The sample holds a few counts of this clonotype. The CDR3 coding sequence is TGTGCCAGCTCACCACAGGCAGGGGGGACCTCTGCCGAGCAGTACTTC. Amino acid sequence: CASSPQAGGTSAEQYF. This chain joins TRBV18 and TRBJ2-7; TRBD1 might be the D (7 bases). V was cut by 1 base and J by 6 bases, with 19 bases left in between. The CDR3 is made up of 16 amino acids. The V gene's germline CDR1 is KGHSH and CDR2 LQKENI.

This clonotype was seen only a few times. J is TRBJ2-1 and V is TRBV2, with D possibly being TRBD1 or TRBD2 (7 bases each). This CDR3 has 14 residues. Deletions cut 7 bases from V and 4 bases from J, with 14 bases between. The V gene's germline CDR1 is SNHLY and CDR2 FYNNEI. The CDR3 DNA sequence: TGTGCCAGCACTGCAGGGGGGGGATACAATGAGCAGTTCTTC. Translating it yields CASTAGGGYNEQFF.

This clonotype was seen repeatedly, ten times or more. The chain is built from TRBV28 and TRBJ2-7; TRBD1 might be the D (5 bases). The germline V gene has CDR1 MDHEN and CDR2 SYDVKM. V lost 8 bases, J lost 0 bases, and 17 bases lay in between. CDR3 length: 15 residues. The CDR3 loop is CASSEGENSSYEQYF. CDR3 coding DNA: TGTGCCAGCTCAGAAGGGGAAAACAGCTCCTACGAGCAGTACTTC. Full variable domain (remainder filled in from reference TRBV28 and TRBJ2-7): DVKVTQSSRYLVKRTGEKVFLECVQDMDHENMFWYRQDPGLGLRLIYFSYDVKMKEKGDIPEGYSVSREKKERFSLILESASTNQTSMYLCASSEGENSSYEQYFGPGTRLTVT.

This chain links TRBV6-4 with TRBJ2-5; the match to TRBD2 covers 7 bases. CDR3 length: 14 amino acids. Per the germline V gene, CDR1 is MRHNA and CDR2 is SNTAGT. V was pared by 6 bases and J by 0 bases, with 4 bases of the junction left unmatched. The CDR3 spells CASRTGGYQETQYF. The CDR3 DNA reads as TGTGCCAGCAGGACGGGGGGATACCAAGAGACCCAGTACTTC.

This clonotype was found a few times. The gene calls are TRBV6-1 and TRBJ2-7; D is possibly TRBD2 (5 bases). This CDR3 has 13 residues. With 6 bases removed from V and 5 bases from J, the gap between germline ends came to 14 bases. CDR1 and CDR2 from the germline V gene are MNHNS and SASEGT. The CDR3 DNA reads TGTGCCAGCAGAGTCGGTCGGGAAAACGAGCAGTACTTC. Residues: CASRVGRENEQYF.

The chain recombines TRBV12-3 or TRBV12-4 with TRBJ2-1; 10 bases agree with TRBD2. The CDR3 has 17 amino acids. V lost 5 bases and J lost 5; bases outside the gene matches: 12. The CDR3 spells CASSQRGKGLANNEQFF. The DNA for the CDR3 is TGTGCCAGCAGTCAACGCGGTAAGGGACTAGCGAACAATGAGCAGTTCTTC.

The table lists this clonotype with a few counts. One junction end does not reproduce the germline sequence, and a read error may be involved. V usage is TRBV28 and J usage is TRBJ2-1, with a possible D match to TRBD2 (6 bases). Germline V CDR1 and CDR2: MDHEN, SYDVKM. CDR3 length: 15 amino acids. The CDR3 loop is CASKITGGAYNKQFF. CDR3 nucleotides: TGTGCCAGCAAGATTACCGGGGGAGCGTACAATAAGCAGTTCTTC.

This clonotype was recorded at least ten times. The J gene is TRBJ1-4, the V gene TRBV2; D might be TRBD1 (5 bases). Per the germline V gene, CDR1 is SNHLY and CDR2 is FYNNEI. The CDR3 length is 11 residues. V lost 5 bases and J 8 bases, leaving 6 bases between the germline ends. CDR3 bases: TGTGCCAGCAGTCGGGGGGAAAAACTGTTTTTT. Its protein product is CASSRGEKLFF.

V and J are TRBV20-1 and TRBJ2-3; no firm D call. Looked up from germline, CDR1 is DFQATT and CDR2 is SNEGSKA (reference sequence). CDR3 length: 11 residues. V was trimmed by 6 bases and J by 4 bases, leaving 8 bases between them. As DNA, the CDR3 is TGCAGTGCGGCACTTTCAGATACGCAGTATTTT. Residues: CSAALSDTQYF.

The rearrangement joins TRBV20-1 to TRBJ2-1; 13 nucleotides line up with TRBD2. The CDR3 is 15 residues long. Germline CDR1 is DFQATT and CDR2 is SNEGSKA (reference sequence). The ends lost 5 bases at V and 9 bases at J; junction bases unmatched: 10. CDR3 in DNA: TGCAGTGCTGCCCTACTAGCGGGAGGGCCAGGTGAGCAGTTCTTC. Amino acids: CSAALLAGGPGEQFF.

This sequence joins TRBV2 and TRBJ2-7; the D is unclear. There are 13 residues in the CDR3. V lost 7 bases to trimming and J lost 3 bases, with 13 bases between them. The germline CDR1 and CDR2 sequences are SNHLY and FYNNEI. CDR3 nucleotides: TGTGCCAGCACCAGGACGGAGTTCTACGAGCAGTACTTC. Its translation: CASTRTEFYEQYF.